One and the same sample provided the 28 T cell receptor beta chains below, sequenced in a study of lymphopenia after photon versus proton radiotherapy. Generated by immunoSEQ multiplex PCR, the TCRdb table keeps only in-frame clones and is missing some. The table lists about 4,900 clones, roughly 88% of them singletons. Sequencing was performed on peripheral blood, taken from a patient treated with photon-based radiotherapy. These receptors were taken from a man at least 80 years old with cholangiocarcinoma.

This chain links TRBV30 with TRBJ1-5, with 9 bases that match TRBD1. Germline-derived CDR1 and CDR2 are GTSNPN and SVGIG (reference sequence). The CDR3 covers 15 residues. With 2 bases clipped from V and 8 bases from J, the junction kept 10 bases outside the gene matches. The CDR3 DNA reads TGTGCCTGGAGTCCGCGGGACAGGGTAAGGGAGCCCCAGCATTTT. It yields the protein CAWSPRDRVREPQHF.

The table lists this clone with a count of one. The chain links TRBV10-3 to TRBJ1-2; 9 nucleotides agree with TRBD1. The CDR3 is 15 amino acids. V shed 3 bases and J 4 bases; nucleotides not matched to a gene: 6. The germline V gene encodes CDR1 ENHRY and CDR2 SYGVKD. Here the CDR3 reads CAISDSGTGLYGYTF. As DNA, the CDR3 is TGTGCCATCAGTGATTCCGGGACAGGGCTCTATGGCTACACCTTC.

This clone was picked up one time. The V and J genes are TRBV28 and TRBJ1-6; D ambiguous. The V end was cut by 10 bases, the J end by 0 bases, with 10 bases between. The CDR3 is made up of 14 amino acids. Per the germline V gene, CDR1 is MDHEN and CDR2 is SYDVKM. DNA for the CDR3: TGTGCCACCAACTTGAGCTCCTATAATTCACCCCTCCACTTT. Its translation is CATNLSSYNSPLHF.

The chain has TRBV19 and TRBJ2-1; 7 nucleotides align to TRBD2. Germline CDR1 is LNHDA and CDR2 is SQIVND (reference sequence). J lost 6 bases, V lost 7 bases, and 9 bases had no gene match. This CDR3 comprises 14 residues. CDR3 sequence reads: CASTHSGRTNEQFF. CDR3 coding DNA: TGTGCCAGTACCCATAGCGGGCGGACCAATGAGCAGTTCTTC.

For the CDR3, the DNA is TGTGCCAGCAGTTTGCGGTCCGAGCAGTACTTC. It encodes CASSLRSEQYF. The chain combines TRBV28 with TRBJ2-7, with D hard to call. The germline gives CDR1 MDHEN, CDR2 SYDVKM. This CDR3 has 11 residues. V was clipped by 3 bases and J by 6 bases, with 6 bases between them.

Concerning this clone itself: One end of the junction does not line up with germline, which may come from a read error. This rearrangement joins TRBV7-7 to TRBJ1-1, with 8 bases lining up with TRBD1. Per the germline V gene, CDR1 is SSHAT and CDR2 is FNYEAQ (reference sequence). This CDR3 comprises 16 residues. The CDR3 region is CASSPPDRARYTEAFF. For the CDR3, the DNA is TGTGCTAGCAGCCCACCGGACAGGGCACGGTACACTGAAGCTTTCTTT.

This clone was counted a single time. V gene TRBV7-3 combines with J gene TRBJ2-2; TRBD1 agrees at 8 bases. The J segment lost 5 bases and the V segment lost 0 bases, leaving 8 bases of the junction unmatched. The CDR3 sequence is 17 residues long. Germline lookup yields CDR1 SGHTA and CDR2 FQGTGA. The CDR3 is CASSLTRETGATGELFF. In DNA form, the CDR3 reads TGTGCCAGCAGCTTAACGAGGGAGACAGGGGCTACCGGGGAGCTGTTTTTT.

The genes are TRBV7-3 and TRBJ2-5; TRBD2 aligns across 8 bases. With 4 bases clipped from V and 5 bases from J, the junction kept 6 bases outside the gene matches. CDR3 length: 14 amino acids. The V gene's germline CDR1 is SGHTA and CDR2 FQGTGA. Here the CDR3 DNA reads TGTGCCAGCAGCTCCGGGGGGGCTCTGGAGACCCAGTACTTC. Its translation: CASSSGGALETQYF.

This chain uses TRBV9 with TRBJ1-2, with D possibly TRBD1 on 5 matching bases. Trimming pared 4 bases from V and 8 bases from J, leaving 15 bases between. In germline, CDR1 is SGDLS, CDR2 YYNGEE. This CDR3 contains 13 residues. CDR3 sequence reads: CASSPGGGPGYTF. The CDR3 DNA is TGTGCCAGCAGCCCCGGGGGGGGACCAGGCTACACCTTC.

The chain employs TRBV2 and TRBJ1-4, with 7 bases that match TRBD1. The CDR3 is 14 residues long. The V segment lost 6 bases and the J segment 4 bases; nucleotides outside the gene matches: 5. From germline, CDR1 is SNHLY and CDR2 FYNNEI. CDR3 DNA: TGTGCCAGCAGGAGGGGACAGCTTAATGAAAAACTGTTTTTT. Its translation: CASRRGQLNEKLFF.

On this clone: The junction and the germline gene differ at one end; a read error may be behind it. The V and J genes are TRBV9 and TRBJ2-7; 7 nucleotides agree with TRBD1. Per germline, CDR1 SGDLS and CDR2 YYNGEE. CDR3 length equals 15 residues. CDR3 in DNA: TGTGTCAGCAGCTCAGAGGGACAGAGTGCCCACGAGCAGTACTTC. Translated: CVSSSEGQSAHEQYF.

The chain carries TRBV19 and TRBJ1-1; no reliable D call. Trimming shortened V by 6 bases and J by 0 bases, and 11 bases separated the two germline ends. The germline V gene encodes CDR1 LNHDA and CDR2 SQIVND (reference sequence). The CDR3 is 14 residues long. CDR3 sequence reads: CASSLDGMNTEAFF. For the CDR3, the DNA is TGTGCCAGTAGCTTAGACGGAATGAACACTGAAGCTTTCTTT.

The chain combines TRBV18 with TRBJ2-1, with D possibly matching TRBD1 (6 bases). With 3 bases removed from V and 5 bases from J, the gap between germline ends came to 11 bases. The CDR3 spans 14 residues. Germline V gene lookup returns CDR1 KGHSH and CDR2 LQKENI. CDR3 region: CASSPLYRDNEQFF. CDR3 in DNA: TGTGCCAGCTCACCCCTTTACAGGGACAATGAGCAGTTCTTC.

This chain uses TRBV29-1 with TRBJ1-2; no reliable D call. This CDR3 comprises 12 residues. CDR1 is SQVTM and CDR2 is ANQGSEA in the germline V gene. V lost 3 bases and J lost 2, with 7 bases in between. CDR3 loop: CSVDEDNYGYTF. The CDR3 DNA reads as TGCAGCGTTGACGAGGACAACTATGGCTACACCTTC.

The rearrangement links TRBV7-9 to TRBJ2-5, with a weak D call TRBD1 (5 bases). The germline V and J ends were trimmed by 3 bases and 5 bases, with 16 bases remaining between them. The CDR3 is 15 amino acids. Germline values: CDR1 SEHNR, CDR2 FQNEAQ (reference sequence). The CDR3: CASSFRLGDRETQYF. The CDR3 DNA is TGTGCCAGCAGCTTTCGGTTAGGGGATAGGGAGACCCAGTACTTC.

This chain connects TRBV28 to TRBJ2-7; TRBD1 agrees at 9 bases. Unmatched junction bases numbered 10, after V lost 6 bases and J lost 4 bases. Germline CDR1 is MDHEN and CDR2 is SYDVKM. The CDR3 runs to 15 residues. The CDR3 protein is CASSPPGQGKYEQYF. The CDR3 DNA follows: TGTGCCAGCAGCCCACCCGGACAGGGGAAGTACGAGCAGTACTTC.

The CDR3 spells CASSLASGVWDYGYTF. The CDR3 nucleotides read TGCGCCAGCAGCTTGGCCTCAGGGGTTTGGGACTATGGCTACACCTTC. The chain couples TRBV5-1 to TRBJ1-2; a weak D match, TRBD1 (6 bases). Trimming left V 0 bases short and J 3 bases short, with 15 bases between. This CDR3 is 16 amino acids long. Germline V CDR1 and CDR2: SGHRS, YFSETQ.

This chain joins TRBV5-1 and TRBJ2-3; 10 nucleotides align to TRBD2. Germline V CDR1 and CDR2: SGHRS, YFSETQ. V shed 6 bases, J shed 5 bases, and the junction held 9 bases outside the gene matches. The CDR3 loop spans 15 amino acids. CDR3: CASKGSGGAQDTQYF. The CDR3 DNA reads TGCGCCAGCAAGGGGAGCGGGGGGGCCCAAGATACGCAGTATTTT.

V gene TRBV11-2 combines with J gene TRBJ2-1; 7 bases are shared with TRBD2. The V and J ends lost 2 bases and 4 bases, in that order; junction bases with no gene match: 8. This CDR3 region has 16 residues. Germline CDR1 and CDR2: SGHAT and FQNNGV. In DNA, the CDR3 is TGTGCCAGCAGCTTAAGAACTAGCGACCTATACAATGAGCAGTTCTTC. Residues: CASSLRTSDLYNEQFF.

This rearrangement joins TRBV7-6 to TRBJ1-1, with 7 positions matching TRBD1. The CDR3 sequence is 14 residues long. V gave up 5 bases and J gave up 2 bases; unmatched junction bases: 5. Germline CDR1 is SGHVS and CDR2 is FNYEAQ. This CDR3 is CASSPGTANTEAFF. The CDR3 region has the DNA TGTGCCAGCAGCCCCGGGACAGCAAACACTGAAGCTTTCTTT.

The V gene is TRBV18, the J gene TRBJ1-1, with D tentatively TRBD1 (5 bases). The ends were cut back, 4 bases at V and 11 bases at J, with 17 bases in the middle. The CDR3 contains 13 residues. CDR1 and CDR2 from the germline V gene are KGHSH and LQKENI. DNA for the CDR3: TGTGCCAGCTCACGGGACTCCTTAACTCGGGCTTTCTTT. Translating it yields CASSRDSLTRAFF.

This clone has only one observation. The chain employs TRBV18 and TRBJ1-2; D remains unclear. The V end was cut by 6 bases, the J end by 7 bases, with 9 bases between. The CDR3 extends over 11 amino acids. Germline lookup yields CDR1 KGHSH and CDR2 LQKENI. The CDR3 nucleotides are TGTGCCAGCTCTCGGGTGGGTGGCTACACCTTC. It yields the protein CASSRVGGYTF.

This rearrangement joins TRBV28 to TRBJ1-1; maybe TRBD1 (5 bases). Per the germline V gene, CDR1 is MDHEN and CDR2 is SYDVKM. V was shortened by 3 bases and J by 8 bases, with 13 bases between the two germline ends. The CDR3 contains 13 residues. In nucleotides, the CDR3 is TGTGCCAGCAGTTTTGGGGGGGGGAAAGAAGCTTTCTTT. Amino acids: CASSFGGGKEAFF.

The chain is built from TRBV7-8 and TRBJ1-6; D possibly corresponds to TRBD1 (5 bases). The germline V and J ends were trimmed by 4 bases and 1 base, with 8 bases remaining between them. Per the germline V gene, CDR1 is SGHVS and CDR2 is FQNEAQ. The CDR3 is 15 amino acids. CDR3 coding DNA: TGTGCCAGCAGCTCCCAGGGATCCTATAATTCACCCCTCCACTTT. This translates into CASSSQGSYNSPLHF.

CDR3 nucleotides: TGTGCCGGGTCTTCACAAGGACTGAACACCGGGGAGCTGTTTTTT. The encoded protein is CAGSSQGLNTGELFF. This chain joins TRBV2 and TRBJ2-2; D possibly corresponds to TRBD2 (5 bases). Trimming left V 11 bases short and J 1 base short, with 17 bases between. CDR1 is SNHLY, CDR2 FYNNEI, per germline. This CDR3 has 15 residues. Based on the CDR3 plus reference TRBV2 and TRBJ2-2, the full variable domain is EPEVTQTPSHQVTQMGQEVILRCVPISNHLYFYWYRQILGQKVEFLVSFYNNEISEKSEIFDDQFSVERPDGSNFTLKIRSTKLEDSAMYFCAGSSQGLNTGELFFGEGSRLTVL.

The V gene is TRBV5-1, the J gene TRBJ2-7; TRBD1 agrees at 8 bases. Germline lookup yields CDR1 SGHRS and CDR2 YFSETQ. J gave up 5 bases and V 0 bases, and 7 bases lay outside the gene matches. The CDR3 has 15 amino acids. CDR3 nucleotides: TGCGCCAGCAGCTTGGACGGACAGGGTTTCAACGAGCAGTACTTC. Translation gives CASSLDGQGFNEQYF.

The chain employs TRBV19 and TRBJ1-3; D is perhaps TRBD1 (6 bases). This CDR3 region has 17 residues. CDR1 is LNHDA and CDR2 is SQIVND in the germline V gene (reference sequence). Trimming took 6 bases from V and 2 from J, leaving 20 bases between them. In DNA form, the CDR3 reads TGTGCCAGTAGACCTCCTCCGGGACACCTGACTGGAAACACCATATATTTT. Amino acid sequence: CASRPPPGHLTGNTIYF.

Only one count was recorded for this clone. The chain joins TRBV10-1 to TRBJ2-3; 8 bases map to TRBD2. CDR3 length: 16 amino acids. CDR1 and CDR2 from the germline V gene are WNHNN and SYGVQD (reference sequence). J gave up 6 bases and V 8 bases, and 16 bases lay outside the gene matches. Here the CDR3 DNA reads TGCGCCAGCTCCGCGGGGGGAGGACGGTTTAGTGATACGCAGTATTTT. Translated: CASSAGGGRFSDTQYF.